This T cell receptor beta chain was recovered during a study of radiotherapy plus CTLA-4 blockade in lung cancer. Study information: Among all patients, approximately 18% showed objective responses, while roughly 28% had disease control.

CDR1 SGDLS and CDR2 YYNGEE come from the germline V gene. The V and J ends lost 3 bases and 4 bases, in that order; junction bases with no gene match: 6. The CDR3 length is 16 residues. Some clones are missing from TCRdb's copy, which holds only in-frame ones; the method was immunoSEQ multiplex PCR. The top ten clones hold around 3% of a sample with around 110,000 clones, roughly 86% of them seen once. Comment on this clone: The target antigen is unknown.

Study results and caveats: Blood-borne expansion of tumor-derived TCR clones followed radiotherapy plus ipilimumab.

The chain recombines TRBV9 with TRBJ2-3; 12 nucleotides align to TRBD2. This sample comprised peripheral blood, obtained from a patient treated with radiotherapy plus ipilimumab. The source of this sequence is a human donor with non-small cell lung cancer that progressed on radiotherapy plus ipilimumab. Some clones in this sample may be carry-over from other donors' samples. Here the CDR3 DNA reads TGTGCCAGCAGCGCCTCTAGCGGGGGGGCCCCAGATACGCAGTATTTT. It specifies CASSASSGGAPDTQYF.